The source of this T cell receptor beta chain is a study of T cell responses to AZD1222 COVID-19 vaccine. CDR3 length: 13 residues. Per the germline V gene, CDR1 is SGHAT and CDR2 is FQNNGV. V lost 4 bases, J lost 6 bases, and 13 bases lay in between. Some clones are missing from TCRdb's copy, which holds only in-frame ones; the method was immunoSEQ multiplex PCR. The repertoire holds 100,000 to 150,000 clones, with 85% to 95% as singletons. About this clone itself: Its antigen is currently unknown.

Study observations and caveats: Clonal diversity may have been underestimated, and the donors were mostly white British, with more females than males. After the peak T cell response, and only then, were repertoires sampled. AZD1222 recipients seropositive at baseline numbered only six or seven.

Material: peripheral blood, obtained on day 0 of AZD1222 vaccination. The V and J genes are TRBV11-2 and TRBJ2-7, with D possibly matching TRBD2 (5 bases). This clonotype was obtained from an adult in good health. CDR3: CASSSYASGEQYF. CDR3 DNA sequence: TGTGCCAGCAGCTCTTACGCCAGCGGCGAGCAGTACTTC.